This T cell receptor (beta chain) was sequenced for a study of human T cells and chemical hapten exposure. Using its own MiXCR run on the RACE reads, TCRdb lists one record per CDR3 protein. The sample holds about 85,000 distinct CDR3 sequences; under 14% are singletons and the top ten take 1.6%. From germline, CDR1 is SGHAT and CDR2 FQDESV (reference sequence). The CDR3 sequence is 14 residues long. The germline V and J ends were trimmed by 5 bases and 4 bases, with 14 bases remaining between them. The time point: patch test 2, 6 weeks after DPC sensitization. Indicated treatment: therapeutic diphenylcyclopropenone sensitization with weekly scalp DPC.

The TCR sequence derives from a young man with alopecia areata. Some clones in this sample may be carry-over from other donors' samples. This chain connects TRBV11-1 to TRBJ2-5; D is uncertain. The sequences come from whole blood, collected in connection with sensitization to the hapten diphenylcyclopropenone (DPC). The CDR3 coding sequence is TGTGCCAGCAGCCCAAGAGGAAGGCCAGAGACCCAGTACTTC. Its protein product is CASSPRGRPETQYF.